The 11 T cell receptor beta chains below all came from one sample that was sequenced in a study of cytotoxic CD8 clonotypes in ibrutinib-treated CLL. Assay used: immunoSEQ multiplex PCR; TCRdb lists only in-frame clones, some missing. This sample has about 270,000 clones, with 76% found just once. This material consisted of PBMCs, taken at disease progression, from a patient treated with ibrutinib. These receptors were obtained from a human donor with chronic lymphocytic leukemia.

The chain carries TRBV5-1 and TRBJ2-5, with 12 bases fitting TRBD2. The J call may be wrong; the DNA end is better matched by TRBJ2-7. Germline V gene data show CDR1 as SGHRS and CDR2 as YFSETQ. The CDR3 runs 15 residues. The CDR3 sequence is CASSLLAGGLYEQYF. The CDR3 DNA reads as TGCGCCAGCAGCTTGCTAGCGGGAGGGCTGTACGAGCAGTACTTC.

The V and J genes are TRBV9 and TRBJ2-2; 8 nucleotides line up with TRBD2. V was pared by 3 bases and J by 2 bases, with 6 bases of the junction left unmatched. The germline V gene encodes CDR1 SGDLS and CDR2 YYNGEE. The length of the CDR3 is 16 residues. The CDR3 DNA is TGTGCCAGCAGCGGACCGGGACTAGTCAACACCGGGGAGCTGTTTTTT. Protein: CASSGPGLVNTGELFF.

This clone occurred a few times. V and J are TRBV5-6 and TRBJ1-6, with 11 bases lining up with TRBD1. Germline CDR1 SGHDT, CDR2 YYEEEE. The CDR3 loop spans 16 amino acids. J was trimmed by 9 bases and V by 1 base; bases with no gene match: 6. The DNA of the CDR3 is TGTGCCAGCAGCTTGCTGGACAGGGGGCTTGGTTCACCCCTCCACTTT. Translated, it gives CASSLLDRGLGSPLHF. The complete variable domain, with remaining parts taken from reference TRBV5-6 and TRBJ1-6, reads DAGVTQSPTHLIKTRGQQVTLRCSPKSGHDTVSWYQQALGQGPQFIFQYYEEEERQRGNFPDRFSGHQFPNYSSELNVNALLLGDSALYLCASSLLDRGLGSPLHFGNGTRLTVT.

The chain couples TRBV4-1 to TRBJ2-7; 7 bases align to TRBD1. CDR3 length: 14 amino acids. The V gene end was trimmed by 2 bases and the J gene end by 3 bases; junction bases not matched to a gene: 4. CDR1 is MGHRA and CDR2 is YSYEKL in the germline V gene. The CDR3: CASSQPGQSYEQYF. CDR3 DNA sequence: TGCGCCAGCAGCCAACCGGGACAGAGCTACGAGCAGTACTTC.

This chain links TRBV20-1 with TRBJ1-2, with D uncertain. This CDR3 spans 9 amino acids. CDR1 DFQATT and CDR2 SNEGSKA come from the germline V gene (reference sequence). V was clipped by 6 bases and J by 5 bases, with 4 bases between them. The CDR3 spells CSAGYGYTF. The CDR3 region has the DNA TGCAGTGCGGGGTATGGCTACACCTTC.

This sequence joins TRBV7-6 and TRBJ2-5; 7 bases are a match to TRBD1. CDR1 is SGHVS, CDR2 FNYEAQ, per germline. This CDR3 spans 15 amino acids. V was clipped by 2 bases and J by 2 bases; unmatched bases: 5. Here the CDR3 reads CASSLIQGQQETQYF. CDR3 DNA sequence: TGTGCCAGCAGCTTAATACAGGGGCAACAAGAGACCCAGTACTTC.

This clone is a singleton in its sample. J is TRBJ1-2 and V is TRBV6-1; 9 bases are shared with TRBD1. The CDR3 has 13 residues. CDR1 and CDR2 (germline): MNHNS, SASEGT. V shed 4 bases and J 6 bases; nucleotides not matched to a gene: 3. The CDR3 DNA is TGTGCCAGCAGTGCGGACAGGGGAGATGGCTACACCTTC. Amino acids: CASSADRGDGYTF.

The chain combines TRBV7-6 with TRBJ2-3; 9 bases line up with TRBD1. This CDR3 has 16 amino acids. Trimming removed 3 bases from V and 6 bases from J; junction bases left unmatched: 10. The germline CDR1 and CDR2 sequences are SGHVS and FNYEAQ. DNA for the CDR3: TGTGCCAGCAGCTTCAATCCGGGACAGGGTATGGATACGCAGTATTTT. It yields the protein CASSFNPGQGMDTQYF.

The chain is built from TRBV2 and TRBJ1-5; D remains unclear. This CDR3 spans 14 amino acids. From germline, CDR1 is SNHLY and CDR2 FYNNEI. V was trimmed by 4 bases and J by 4 bases, leaving 11 bases between them. The CDR3, as DNA: TGTGCCAGCAGTGTAGCCCAGATTAATCAGCCCCAGCATTTT. It translates to CASSVAQINQPQHF.

This clone was counted a single time. The chain couples TRBV7-2 to TRBJ2-1, with D possibly TRBD1 on 5 matching bases. The CDR3 runs to 16 residues. V lost 1 base and J lost 6, with 16 bases in between. In germline, CDR1 is SGHTA, CDR2 FQGNSA. CDR3 sequence: CASSLDRQARVNEQFF. The CDR3 nucleotides are TGTGCCAGCAGCTTAGATAGACAAGCCAGGGTCAATGAGCAGTTCTTC.

V usage is TRBV9 and J usage is TRBJ1-1; no reliable D call. The CDR3 consists of 11 residues. CDR1 is SGDLS, CDR2 YYNGEE, per germline. V lost 2 bases and J lost 5, with 4 bases in between. This CDR3 reads CASSVRTEAFF. The CDR3 DNA reads as TGTGCCAGCAGCGTGAGGACTGAAGCTTTCTTT.